The following is a T cell receptor beta chain sequence with its context. Other DNA sequences within the sample encode an identical CDR3. This table comes from immunoSEQ multiplex PCR, and its TCRdb copy is limited to in-frame clones, with some not included. The top ten hold approximately 8% of the sample, which has approximately 110,000 clones, roughly 92% seen once. The CDR3 has 13 residues. The V gene lost 3 bases and the J gene lost 4 bases, with 9 bases spanning the gap. CDR1 and CDR2 from the germline V gene are LNHDA and SQIVND (reference sequence). These data are taken from a study of control samples from healthy donors and cancer patients.

Sequencing was performed on blood. This sequence was found in a woman aged 18 to 35 in good health. The chain recombines TRBV19 with TRBJ1-1; D is unresolved. The CDR3 coding sequence is TGTGCCAGTAGTATTGGAGGTTCCACTGAAGCTTTCTTT. It codes for CASSIGGSTEAFF.